Below are 4 T cell receptor beta chains sequenced from a single sample in a study of regulatory T cells in long-lasting Graves disease. Time point here: newly diagnosed GD, antithyroid drugs for less than 3 months. Extracted RNA from PBMCs served as the source of the TCR library. Construction of the TCR beta libraries employed iRepertoire HTBI primers in conjunction with Arm-PCR of CDR3 regions. One entry per CDR3 protein, called by TCRdb with MiXCR from the multiplex PCR reads. The sample carries hundreds of thousands of distinct CDR3 sequences, about 16% recorded once. These same data were also listed under a study on T cells in Graves' hyperthyroidism and ophthalmopathy.

The sequenced sample was peripheral blood mononuclear cells (PBMCs), obtained at new diagnosis, from a patient treated with antithyroid drugs. All receptors derive from a man aged 18 to 29 with Graves disease.

This clonotype has more than one count but fewer than ten. The chain employs TRBV30 and TRBJ2-7; D gene ambiguous. This CDR3 spans 12 amino acids. Trimming pared 8 bases from V and 2 bases from J, leaving 13 bases between. Per germline, CDR1 GTSNPN and CDR2 SVGIG (reference sequence). The CDR3 region is CARILPPYEQYF. CDR3 in DNA: TGTGCCCGGATCCTCCCCCCCTACGAGCAGTACTTC.

V usage is TRBV5-1 and J usage is TRBJ2-1; the D is unclear. Germline V gene data show CDR1 as SGHRS and CDR2 as YFSETQ. The CDR3 sequence is 11 residues long. Deletions cut 0 bases from V and 9 bases from J, with 4 bases between. The CDR3 region is CASSLDGEQFF. CDR3 sequence (DNA): TGCGCCAGCAGCTTGGACGGTGAGCAGTTCTTC.

The chain is built from TRBV27 and TRBJ2-1; 7 bases match TRBD1. In germline, CDR1 is MNHEY, CDR2 SMNVEV (reference sequence). CDR3 length equals 18 residues. Trimming took 3 bases from V and 0 from J; bases not matched to a gene: 11. CDR3 DNA: TGTGCCAGCAGTTTCGACAGGGCCTCCCAGATCTCCTACAATGAGCAGTTCTTC. Translating gives CASSFDRASQISYNEQFF.

Ten or more counts support this clonotype. V and J are TRBV4-1 and TRBJ2-5; the D gene is possibly TRBD1 (6 bases). V lost 0 bases and J 5 bases, leaving 13 bases between the germline ends. The V gene's germline CDR1 is MGHRA and CDR2 YSYEKL. This CDR3 spans 15 amino acids. The CDR3 nucleotides read TGCGCCAGCAGCCAAGATCACAGGGCCCGGGAGACCCAGTACTTC. Translation gives CASSQDHRARETQYF.